The 15 T cell receptor beta chains below were found in one sample sequenced in a study of human T cells and chemical hapten exposure. MiXCR was run by TCRdb on the RACE reads, yielding one entry per CDR3 protein. The sample records approximately 80,000 distinct CDR3 sequences, about 10% being singletons. Stated time point: patch test 2, 6 weeks after DPC sensitization. The treatment: therapeutic diphenylcyclopropenone sensitization with weekly scalp DPC. Specimen: whole blood, collected in connection with sensitization to the hapten diphenylcyclopropenone (DPC). All receptors come from a woman between 25 and 40 years old with alopecia areata. Some clones in this sample may be carry-over from other donors' samples.

This clonotype showed up many times. The J gene is TRBJ1-6, the V gene TRBV4-3, with D uncertain. The CDR3 covers 17 residues. Germline lookup yields CDR1 LGHNA and CDR2 YSLEER. V dropped 0 bases and J dropped 0 bases, with 9 bases sitting between them. CDR3 sequence reads: CASSQDGSSSYNSPLHF. The CDR3 DNA follows: TGCGCCAGCAGCCAAGATGGGAGCAGCTCCTATAATTCACCCCTCCACTTT.

This clonotype has ten or more counts. V is TRBV28 and J is TRBJ2-3; 15 positions match TRBD2. CDR1 is MDHEN, CDR2 SYDVKM, per germline. V dropped 5 bases and J dropped 7; count of bases not matched to a gene: 7. This CDR3 is 16 amino acids long. The CDR3 sequence: CASSPGTSGRRHTQYF. CDR3 DNA: TGTGCCAGCAGTCCGGGGACTAGCGGGAGGCGGCATACGCAGTATTTT.

This clonotype has a count of ten or more. The chain employs TRBV6-5 and TRBJ2-7; no clear D. CDR1 is MNHEY and CDR2 is SVGAGI in the germline V gene. The CDR3 runs to 14 residues. V was clipped by 7 bases and J by 5 bases, with 18 bases between them. The chain's CDR3 is CASNRAGNFHEQYF. The CDR3 nucleotides read TGTGCCAGCAACCGGGCAGGAAATTTCCACGAGCAGTACTTC.

This clonotype was detected many times. The chain joins TRBV5-1 to TRBJ2-7; D might be TRBD2 (6 bases). V shed 1 base and J shed 1 base, with 12 bases lying between them. This CDR3 has 15 amino acids. Germline V lookup: CDR1 SGHRS, CDR2 YFSETQ. CDR3 region: CASSLYVGGSYEQYF. The CDR3, as DNA: TGCGCCAGCAGCTTGTACGTCGGGGGTTCCTACGAGCAGTACTTC.

In its sample, this clonotype was seen many times. CDR3 region: CASRSFGAIDSGANVLTF. The DNA of the CDR3 is TGTGCCAGCAGGTCCTTTGGCGCCATAGACTCTGGGGCCAACGTCCTGACTTTC. The genes are TRBV6-6 and TRBJ2-6; the D is unclear. There are 18 residues in the CDR3. Germline CDR1 and CDR2: MNHNY and SVGAGI (reference sequence). Trimming stripped 6 bases from V and 0 bases from J, with 18 bases between.

This clonotype occurred many times. As DNA, the CDR3 is TGTGCCAGCAGTTCCCTGACAGGGCGGGACACTGAAGCTTTCTTT. Translated, it gives CASSSLTGRDTEAFF. The chain has TRBV28 and TRBJ1-1, with 7 bases fitting TRBD1. Germline V gene sequence: CDR1 MDHEN, CDR2 SYDVKM. This CDR3 has 15 amino acids. V was pared by 4 bases and J by 3 bases, with 8 bases of the junction left unmatched.

This clonotype came up a few times. V gene TRBV6-2 or TRBV6-3 combines with J gene TRBJ2-2; possibly TRBD2 for D (6 bases). The V gene's germline CDR1 is MNHEY and CDR2 SVGEGT. The V end was cut by 2 bases, the J end by 0 bases, with 13 bases between. CDR3 size: 17 residues. The CDR3 DNA is TGTGCCAGCAGTTACCCCCGGGACTCCGCGAACACCGGGGAGCTGTTTTTT. Its protein product is CASSYPRDSANTGELFF.

The chain is built from TRBV12-3 or TRBV12-4 and TRBJ2-1; TRBD2 agrees at 11 bases. The CDR3 spans 15 residues. The V segment lost 5 bases and the J segment 8 bases; nucleotides outside the gene matches: 8. The CDR3 reads CASSLGLAVRDEQFF. CDR3 DNA: TGTGCCAGCAGTCTGGGACTAGCGGTAAGAGATGAGCAGTTCTTC.

The chain combines TRBV5-1 with TRBJ2-2, with a tentative D call TRBD2 (6 bases). Trimming took 7 bases from V and 2 from J, leaving 18 bases between them. This CDR3 is 16 amino acids long. CDR1 is SGHRS and CDR2 is YFSETQ in the germline V gene. The CDR3 protein is CASQPDGTPNTGELFF. The CDR3 DNA reads TGCGCCAGCCAGCCTGATGGGACTCCTAACACCGGGGAGCTGTTTTTT. The variable domain in full, with the rest retrieved from reference TRBV5-1 and TRBJ2-2, is KAGVTQTPRYLIKTRGQQVTLSCSPISGHRSVSWYQQTPGQGLQFLFEYFSETQRNKGNFPGRFSGRQFSNSRSEMNVSTLELGDSALYLCASQPDGTPNTGELFFGEGSRLTVL.

In its sample, this clonotype was seen a few times. The V call is TRBV7-2, the J call TRBJ2-7; 10 nucleotides match TRBD2. CDR3 size: 13 residues. V was clipped by 5 bases and J by 6 bases; unmatched bases: 4. CDR1 is SGHTA and CDR2 is FQGNSA in the germline V gene. CDR3 loop: CASSRAGGREQYF. DNA of the CDR3: TGTGCCAGCAGCAGAGCGGGGGGGCGCGAGCAGTACTTC.

This clonotype was counted at least ten times. The chain combines TRBV7-9 with TRBJ1-1, with 7 positions matching TRBD1. The junction had 3 bases not matched to a gene; V was cut back by 2 bases and J by 3 bases. The CDR3 has 14 residues. CDR1 is SEHNR, CDR2 FQNEAQ, per germline (reference sequence). CDR3 region: CASSLRTGDTEAFF. The CDR3 bases are TGTGCCAGCAGCTTAAGGACAGGCGACACTGAAGCTTTCTTT.

This clonotype was seen at least ten times. The chain links TRBV14 to TRBJ1-6, with D hard to call. V was pared by 2 bases and J by 12 bases, with 8 bases between. Germline CDR1 reads SGHDN; CDR2 reads FVKESK. This CDR3 is 12 amino acids long. The CDR3: CASSQPPGPLHF. The CDR3 bases are TGTGCCAGCAGCCAACCACCGGGACCCCTCCACTTT. The whole variable domain, filled in from reference TRBV14 and TRBJ1-6, reads EAGVTQFPSHSVIEKGQTVTLRCDPISGHDNLYWYRRVMGKEIKFLLHFVKESKQDESGMPNNRFLAERTGGTYSTLKVQPAELEDSGVYFCASSQPPGPLHFGNGTRLTVT.

This clonotype was recorded at least ten times. The chain has TRBV12-3 or TRBV12-4 and TRBJ2-6; D remains unclear. The germline V and J ends were trimmed by 7 bases and 0 bases, with 16 bases remaining between them. The length of the CDR3 is 17 residues. DNA for the CDR3: TGTGCCAGCACCCTCAGACGGGTGAGCTCTGGGGCCAACGTCCTGACTTTC. This translates into CASTLRRVSSGANVLTF.

The table lists this clonotype with many counts. CDR3 sequence: CASSQFEDRQETQYF. The DNA of the CDR3 is TGTGCCAGCAGCCAATTTGAAGACAGACAAGAGACCCAGTACTTC. The chain links TRBV3-1 to TRBJ2-5; possibly TRBD1 for D (5 bases). CDR3 length: 15 amino acids. Germline V gene sequence: CDR1 LGHDT, CDR2 YNNKEL (reference sequence). V was clipped by 2 bases and J by 2 bases, with 12 bases between them.

This clonotype was detected ten times or more. The chain recombines TRBV20-1 with TRBJ2-1; TRBD1 aligns across 7 bases. The junction had 8 bases not matched to a gene; V was cut back by 1 base and J by 2 bases. CDR3 size: 16 residues. Germline assignment: CDR1 DFQATT and CDR2 SNEGSKA (reference sequence). CDR3 bases: TGCAGTGCTAGAGTCTTAACAGGGGACACCTACAATGAGCAGTTCTTC. Amino acids: CSARVLTGDTYNEQFF.